The T cell receptor (beta chain) under discussion was sequenced for a study of blood T cell repertoires in COVID-19. Turning to the study itself: Collection of acute and convalescent COVID-19 samples took place in the United States, Italy and Spain. PBMCs, B-cell-depleted T cells, or T cells provided the cDNA or gDNA that made up the material.

CDR1 is LNHDA, CDR2 SQIVND, per germline (reference sequence). The V gene lost 4 bases and the J gene lost 10 bases, with 11 bases spanning the gap. The CDR3 runs to 12 residues. In the authors' workflow: Estimation of nucleated cell counts was performed using reference gene primer amplification. TCRdb's table, derived via immunoSEQ multiplex PCR, lists solely in-frame clones and lacks some. V and J calls and clone size are given by that table; D and trimming were obtained from the DNA. The top ten clones hold under 1.5% of a sample with about 250,000 clones, 88% of them seen once. This clone appeared a few times.

Material: peripheral blood. The genes are TRBV19 and TRBJ2-1, with D tentatively TRBD2 (6 bases). The receptor comes from an elderly man with acute or convalescent COVID-19. CDR3 DNA: TGTGCCAGTAGTACCTCGGGAGTCGAGCAGTTCTTC. Translated: CASSTSGVEQFF.